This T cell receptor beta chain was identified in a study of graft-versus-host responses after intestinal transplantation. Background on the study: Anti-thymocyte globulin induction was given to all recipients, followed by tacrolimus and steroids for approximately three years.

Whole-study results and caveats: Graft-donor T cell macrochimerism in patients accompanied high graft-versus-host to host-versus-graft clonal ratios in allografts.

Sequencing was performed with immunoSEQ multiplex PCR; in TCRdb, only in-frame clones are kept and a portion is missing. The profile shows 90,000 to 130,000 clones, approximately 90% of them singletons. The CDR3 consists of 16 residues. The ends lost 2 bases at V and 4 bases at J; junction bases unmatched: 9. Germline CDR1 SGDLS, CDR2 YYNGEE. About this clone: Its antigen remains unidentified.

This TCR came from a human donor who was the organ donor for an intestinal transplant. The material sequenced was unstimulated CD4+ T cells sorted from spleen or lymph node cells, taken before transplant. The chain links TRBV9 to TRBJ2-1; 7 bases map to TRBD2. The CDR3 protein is CASSVFGRGSYNEQFF. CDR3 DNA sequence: TGTGCCAGCAGCGTCTTTGGGCGGGGGTCTTACAATGAGCAGTTCTTC. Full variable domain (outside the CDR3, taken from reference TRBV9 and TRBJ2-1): DSGVTQTPKHLITATGQRVTLRCSPRSGDLSVYWYQQSLDQGLQFLIQYYNGEERAKGNILERFSAQQFPDLHSELNLSSLELGDSALYFCASSVFGRGSYNEQFFGPGTRLTVL.